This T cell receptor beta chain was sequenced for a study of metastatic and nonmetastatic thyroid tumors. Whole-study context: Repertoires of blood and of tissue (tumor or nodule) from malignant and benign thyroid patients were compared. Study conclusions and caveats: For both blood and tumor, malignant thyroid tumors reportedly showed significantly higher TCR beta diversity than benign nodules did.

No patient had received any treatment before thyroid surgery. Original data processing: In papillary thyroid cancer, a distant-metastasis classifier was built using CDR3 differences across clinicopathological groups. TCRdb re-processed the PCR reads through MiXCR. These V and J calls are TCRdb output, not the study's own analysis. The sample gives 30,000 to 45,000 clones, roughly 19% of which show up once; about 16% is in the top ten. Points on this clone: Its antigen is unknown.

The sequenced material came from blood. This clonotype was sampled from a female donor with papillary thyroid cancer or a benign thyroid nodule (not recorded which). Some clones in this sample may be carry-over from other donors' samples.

CDR3 nucleotides: TGTGCCAGCAGTCCCGTGACAGGGTGCGGTCAGCCCCAGCATTTT. This codes for CASSPVTGCGQPQHF. This sequence joins TRBV6-1 and TRBJ1-5; TRBD1 matches 7 bases. Germline CDR1 is MNHNS and CDR2 is SASEGT. This CDR3 spans 15 amino acids. The J segment lost 6 bases and the V segment lost 5 bases, leaving 10 bases of the junction unmatched.